This T cell receptor (beta chain) emerged from a study of T-cell reconstitution after alpha-beta-depleted transplantation in children. This clonotype has only a few counts. Using unique molecular identifiers, the investigators prepared the TCRbeta library. TCRdb analysed the PCR reads with MiXCR anew, one entry per CDR3 protein. The repertoire holds fewer than 550,000 distinct CDR3 sequences, with roughly 16% as singletons. The ends lost 3 bases at V and 3 bases at J; junction bases unmatched: 7. Germline CDR1 SGHRS, CDR2 YFSETQ. This CDR3 is 16 amino acids long. This chain links TRBV5-1 with TRBJ2-2; 8 positions match TRBD1. The starting material was PBMCs, mostly from graft donor cells, obtained 360 days after TCRalphabeta/CD19-depleted stem cell transplant. This receptor was obtained from a boy under three years old who had a stem cell transplant for Wiskott-Aldrich syndrome, so the T cells may come from the graft donor. CDR3 DNA sequence: TGCGCCAGCAGCTGGACAGGGCTTCCTCACACCGGGGAGCTGTTTTTT. Amino acids: CASSWTGLPHTGELFF. The whole variable domain, filled in from reference TRBV5-1 and TRBJ2-2, reads KAGVTQTPRYLIKTRGQQVTLSCSPISGHRSVSWYQQTPGQGLQFLFEYFSETQRNKGNFPGRFSGRQFSNSRSEMNVSTLELGDSALYLCASSWTGLPHTGELFFGEGSRLTVL.